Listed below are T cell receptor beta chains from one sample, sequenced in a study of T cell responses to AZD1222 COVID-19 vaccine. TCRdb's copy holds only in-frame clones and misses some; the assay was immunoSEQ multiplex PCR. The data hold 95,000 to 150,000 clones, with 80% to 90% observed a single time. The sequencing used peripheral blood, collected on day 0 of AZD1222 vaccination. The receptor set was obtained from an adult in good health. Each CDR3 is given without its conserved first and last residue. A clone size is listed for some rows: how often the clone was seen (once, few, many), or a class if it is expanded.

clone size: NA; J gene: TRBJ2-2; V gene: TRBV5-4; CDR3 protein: ASTPTTSGGGELF
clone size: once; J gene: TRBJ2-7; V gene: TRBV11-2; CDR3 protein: ASSFGERGEQY
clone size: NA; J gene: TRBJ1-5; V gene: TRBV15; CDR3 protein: ATSRGPRGSNQPQH
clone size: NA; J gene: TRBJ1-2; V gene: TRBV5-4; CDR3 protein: ASSQDRGIGYT
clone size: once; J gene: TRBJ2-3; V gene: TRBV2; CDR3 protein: ASTPQAHTDTQY
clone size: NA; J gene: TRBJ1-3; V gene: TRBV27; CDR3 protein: ASSPAFGGGFTGNTIY
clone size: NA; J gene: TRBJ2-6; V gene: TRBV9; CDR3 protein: ASSAQGTGANVLT
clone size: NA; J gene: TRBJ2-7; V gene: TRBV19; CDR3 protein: ASSILGASYEQY
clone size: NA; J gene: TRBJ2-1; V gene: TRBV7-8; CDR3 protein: ASSPWGNEQF
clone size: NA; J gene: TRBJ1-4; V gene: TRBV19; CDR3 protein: ASSFPVGGTGEKLF
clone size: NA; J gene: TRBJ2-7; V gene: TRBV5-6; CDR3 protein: ASSLGWGYSYEQY
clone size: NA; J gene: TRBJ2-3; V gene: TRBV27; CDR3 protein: ASRPYGSGGTTDTQY
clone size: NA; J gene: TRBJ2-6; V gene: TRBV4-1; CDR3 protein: ASSQIGLAEKSGANVLT
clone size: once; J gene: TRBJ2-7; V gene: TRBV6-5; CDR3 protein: ASHFAGTGAYEQY
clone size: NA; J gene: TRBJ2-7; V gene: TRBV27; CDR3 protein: ASWGGGGEQY
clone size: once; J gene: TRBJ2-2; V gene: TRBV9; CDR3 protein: ASSARLDTNTGELF